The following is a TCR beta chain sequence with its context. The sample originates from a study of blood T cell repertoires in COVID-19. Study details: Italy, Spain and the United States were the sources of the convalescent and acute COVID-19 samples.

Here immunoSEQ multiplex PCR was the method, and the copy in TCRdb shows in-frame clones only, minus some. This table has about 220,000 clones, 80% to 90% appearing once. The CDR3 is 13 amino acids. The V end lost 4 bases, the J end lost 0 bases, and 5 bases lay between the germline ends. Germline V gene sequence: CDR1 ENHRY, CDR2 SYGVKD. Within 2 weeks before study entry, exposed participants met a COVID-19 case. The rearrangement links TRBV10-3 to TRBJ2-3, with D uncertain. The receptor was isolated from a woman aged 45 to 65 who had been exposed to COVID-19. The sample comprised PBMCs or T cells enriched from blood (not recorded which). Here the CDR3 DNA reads TGTGCCATCAGTGGGCCAAGCACAGATACGCAGTATTTT. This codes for CAISGPSTDTQYF.